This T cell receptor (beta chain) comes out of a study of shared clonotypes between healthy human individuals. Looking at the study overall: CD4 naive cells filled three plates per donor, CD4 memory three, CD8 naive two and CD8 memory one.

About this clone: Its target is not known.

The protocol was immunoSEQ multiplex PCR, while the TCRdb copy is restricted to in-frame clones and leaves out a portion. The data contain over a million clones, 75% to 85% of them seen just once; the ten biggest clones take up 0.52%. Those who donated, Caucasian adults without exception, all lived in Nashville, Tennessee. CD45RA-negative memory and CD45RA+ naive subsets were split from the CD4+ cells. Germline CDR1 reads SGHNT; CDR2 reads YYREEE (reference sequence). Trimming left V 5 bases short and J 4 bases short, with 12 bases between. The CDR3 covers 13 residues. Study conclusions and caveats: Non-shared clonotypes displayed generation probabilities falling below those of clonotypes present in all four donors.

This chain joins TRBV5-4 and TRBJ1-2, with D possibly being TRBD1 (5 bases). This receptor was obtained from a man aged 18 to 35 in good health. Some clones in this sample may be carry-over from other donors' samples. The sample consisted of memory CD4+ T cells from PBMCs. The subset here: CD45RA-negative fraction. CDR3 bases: TGTGCCAGCAGTTTGACAGCGACCTATGGCTACACCTTC. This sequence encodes CASSLTATYGYTF.